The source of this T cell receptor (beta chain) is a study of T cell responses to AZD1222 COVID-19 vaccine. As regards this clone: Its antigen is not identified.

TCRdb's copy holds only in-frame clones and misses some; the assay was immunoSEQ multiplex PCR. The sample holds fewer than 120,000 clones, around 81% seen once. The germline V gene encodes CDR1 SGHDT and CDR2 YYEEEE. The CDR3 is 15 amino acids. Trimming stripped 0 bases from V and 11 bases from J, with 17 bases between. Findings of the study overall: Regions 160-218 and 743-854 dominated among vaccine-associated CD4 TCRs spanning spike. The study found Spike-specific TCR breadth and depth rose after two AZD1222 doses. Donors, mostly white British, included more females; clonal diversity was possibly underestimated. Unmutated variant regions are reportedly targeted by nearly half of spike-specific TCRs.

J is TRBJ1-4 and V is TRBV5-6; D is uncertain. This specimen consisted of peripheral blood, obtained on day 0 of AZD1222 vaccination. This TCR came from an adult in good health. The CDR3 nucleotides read TGTGCCAGCAGCTTGGTATCCGTGGGAGTGGGGAAACTGTTTTTT. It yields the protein CASSLVSVGVGKLFF.